This note documents a single T cell receptor (beta chain) sequence. This clonotype was observed at least ten times. The clone's antigen remains unknown. Per-base quality was not reported, and no clone a single base away is much larger than it. The sample's treatment or condition, from its label and the paper: allogeneic hematopoietic cell transplantation with graft depleted of TCRalphabeta T cells and CD19 B cells. The transplant recipients were children given TCRalphabeta/CD19-depleted allogeneic hematopoietic cell grafts. At the junction V is shortened by 6 bases and J by 0 bases, with 12 bases in between. The CDR3, from cysteine to phenylalanine, totals 15 residues. Solely the CDR3 DNA is kept, with 45 bases framed from the first base. Taken from the germline V gene, the CDR1 and CDR2 loops are MNHNS and SASEGT. These data belong to a study of T-cell reconstitution after alpha-beta-depleted transplantation in children (dated by TCRdb to about 2016). In the study overall: Using TCR repertoire profiling, the study quantitatively followed how T-cell immune reconstitution unfolded in children after TCRalphabeta/CD19-depleted allogeneic hematopoietic cell transplantation.

Libraries were built with PCR. Sequencing used an Illumina HiSeq 2500. Molecular barcoding was employed in the preparation of TCR libraries, with unique molecular identifiers being used to normalize TCRbeta repertoire quantification. In TCRdb, the public reads were trimmed at Q25 with fastp and aligned with MiXCR, with productive beta chains retained. Each entry is one CDR3 protein sequence, shown with its most common DNA and genes. The sample includes 150,000 to 200,000 distinct CDR3 sequences, with more than 9.5% observed a single time. About 12% of the sample is in the top ten clones. Beyond this particular receptor, the publication reports: About two months after transplant, the apparently early recovery of alphabetaT-cell counts reportedly depended on just several hundred clones that had expanded rapidly and came from non-depleted graft cells. In some patients, high TCRbeta diversity at day 60 was attributed to recipient T cells and intrathymic progenitors that had survived conditioning. Over the following months the frequencies of hyperexpanded clones went down, and after one year T-cell counts and TCRbeta diversity were mostly credited to newly produced T cells.

The TCR comes from a boy younger than 10 with acute myeloid leukemia, due to receive a stem cell transplant. Here the chain combines TRBV6-1 and TRBJ2-1; D gene: possibly TRBD1, on 6 matching bases. This specimen consisted of PBMCs, obtained before TCRalphabeta/CD19-depleted stem cell transplant. This receptor has the CDR3 CASRSDRSSYNEQFF. The sequenced DNA: TGTGCCAGCAGGTCAGACAGGAGCTCCTACAATGAGCAGTTCTTC.